This T cell receptor beta chain came from a study of shared clonotypes between healthy human individuals. Here immunoSEQ multiplex PCR was the method, and the copy in TCRdb shows in-frame clones only, minus some. The table lists 2,500,000 or so clones, under 95% of them singletons. From germline, CDR1 is SGHTA and CDR2 FQGNSA. The CDR3 is 13 residues long. The ends were cut back, 4 bases at V and 3 bases at J, with 10 bases in the middle. This clone appeared a single time. In the same sample, other DNA sequences code for this CDR3. Sample: naive CD4+ T cells from PBMCs. Subset specified: CD45RA+ positively selected. The chain carries TRBV7-2 and TRBJ2-7; tentative D call: TRBD2 (5 bases). The receptor comes from a young man in good health. Some clones in this sample may be carry-over from other donors' samples. This chain's CDR3 is CASSSGRGYEQYF. CDR3 in DNA: TGTGCCAGCAGCTCCGGACGGGGCTACGAGCAGTACTTC. Drawing the rest from reference TRBV7-2 and TRBJ2-7, the complete variable domain is GAGVSQSPSNKVTEKGKDVELRCDPISGHTALYWYRQSLGQGLEFLIYFQGNSAPDKSGLPSDRFSAERTGGSVSTLTIQRTQQEDSAVYLCASSSGRGYEQYFGPGTRLTVT.